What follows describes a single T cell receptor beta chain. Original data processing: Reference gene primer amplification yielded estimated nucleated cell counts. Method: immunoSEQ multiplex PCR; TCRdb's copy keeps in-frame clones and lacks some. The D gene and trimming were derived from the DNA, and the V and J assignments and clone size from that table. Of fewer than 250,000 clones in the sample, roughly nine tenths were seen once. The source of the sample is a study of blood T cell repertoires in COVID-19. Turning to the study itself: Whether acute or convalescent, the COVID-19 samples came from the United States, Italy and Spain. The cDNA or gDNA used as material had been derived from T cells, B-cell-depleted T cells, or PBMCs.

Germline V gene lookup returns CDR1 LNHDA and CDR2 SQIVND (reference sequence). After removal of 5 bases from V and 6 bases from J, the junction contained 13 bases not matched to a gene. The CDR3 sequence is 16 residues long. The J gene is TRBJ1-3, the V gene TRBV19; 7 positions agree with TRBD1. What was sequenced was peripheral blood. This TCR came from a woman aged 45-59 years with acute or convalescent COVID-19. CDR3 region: CASSPSLSTGLNTIYF. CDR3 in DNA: TGTGCCAGTAGTCCTAGCCTATCGACAGGGTTAAACACCATATATTTT.